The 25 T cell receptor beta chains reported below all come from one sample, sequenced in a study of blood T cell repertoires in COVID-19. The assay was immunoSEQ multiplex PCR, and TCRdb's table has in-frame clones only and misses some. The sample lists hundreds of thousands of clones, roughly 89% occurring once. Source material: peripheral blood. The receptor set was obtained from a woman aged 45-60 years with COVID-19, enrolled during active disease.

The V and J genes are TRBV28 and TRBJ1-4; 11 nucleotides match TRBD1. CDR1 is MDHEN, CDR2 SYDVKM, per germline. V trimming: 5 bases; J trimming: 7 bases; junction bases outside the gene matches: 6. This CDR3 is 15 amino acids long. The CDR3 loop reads CASSPGGTGGEKLFF. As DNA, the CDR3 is TGTGCCAGCAGTCCGGGGGGGACAGGGGGTGAAAAACTGTTTTTT.

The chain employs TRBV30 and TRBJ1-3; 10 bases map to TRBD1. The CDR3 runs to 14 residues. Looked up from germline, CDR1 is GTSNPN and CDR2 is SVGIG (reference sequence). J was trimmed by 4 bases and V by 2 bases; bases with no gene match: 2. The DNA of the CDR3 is TGTGCCTGGAGTAGGGGACAGGGGGGAAACACCATATATTTT. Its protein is CAWSRGQGGNTIYF.

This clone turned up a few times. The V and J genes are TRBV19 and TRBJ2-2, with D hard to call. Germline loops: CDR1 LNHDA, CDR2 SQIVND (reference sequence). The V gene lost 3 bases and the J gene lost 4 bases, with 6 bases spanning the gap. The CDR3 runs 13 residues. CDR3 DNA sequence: TGTGCCAGTAGTATCGCGGCCACCGGGGAGCTGTTTTTT. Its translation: CASSIAATGELFF.

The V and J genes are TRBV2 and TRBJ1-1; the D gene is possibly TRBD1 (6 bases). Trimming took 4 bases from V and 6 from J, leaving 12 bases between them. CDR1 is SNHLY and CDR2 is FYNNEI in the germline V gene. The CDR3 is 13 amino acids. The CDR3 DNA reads TGTGCCAGCAGTGTGCCAGGGGCACCTGAAGCTTTCTTT. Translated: CASSVPGAPEAFF.

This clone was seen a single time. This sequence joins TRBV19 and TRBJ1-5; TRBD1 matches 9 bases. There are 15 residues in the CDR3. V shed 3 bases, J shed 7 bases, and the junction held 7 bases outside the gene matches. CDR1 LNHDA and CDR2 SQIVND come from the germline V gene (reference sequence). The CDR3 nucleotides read TGTGCCAGTAGTATCCTTGGGACAGGGAACCAGCCCCAGCATTTT. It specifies CASSILGTGNQPQHF.

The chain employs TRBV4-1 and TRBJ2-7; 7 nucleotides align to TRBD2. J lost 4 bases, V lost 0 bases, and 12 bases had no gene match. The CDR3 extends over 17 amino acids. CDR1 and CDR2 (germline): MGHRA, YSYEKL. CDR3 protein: CASSQERGLVGRYEQYF. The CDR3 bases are TGCGCCAGCAGCCAAGAAAGAGGACTAGTGGGTAGGTACGAGCAGTACTTC.

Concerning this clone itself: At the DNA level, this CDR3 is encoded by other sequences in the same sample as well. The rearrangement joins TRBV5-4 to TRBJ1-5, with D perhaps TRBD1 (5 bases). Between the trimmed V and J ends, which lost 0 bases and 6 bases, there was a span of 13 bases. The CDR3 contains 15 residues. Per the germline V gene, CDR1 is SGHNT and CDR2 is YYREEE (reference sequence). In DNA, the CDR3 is TGTGCCAGCAGCTTGGGCCGGGGGGAGGGTCAGCCCCAGCATTTT. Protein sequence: CASSLGRGEGQPQHF.

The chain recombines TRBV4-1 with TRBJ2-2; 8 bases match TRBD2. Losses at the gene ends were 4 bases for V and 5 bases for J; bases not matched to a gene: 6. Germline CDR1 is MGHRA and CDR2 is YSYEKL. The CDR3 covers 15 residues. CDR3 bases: TGCGCCAGCAGCCCCGGGACTAGGGAGACCGGGGAGCTGTTTTTT. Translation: CASSPGTRETGELFF.

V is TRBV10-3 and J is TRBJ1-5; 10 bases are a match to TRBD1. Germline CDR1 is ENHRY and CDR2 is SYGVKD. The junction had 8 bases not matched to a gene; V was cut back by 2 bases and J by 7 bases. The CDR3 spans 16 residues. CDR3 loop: CAISETPDRGRQPQHF. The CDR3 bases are TGTGCCATCAGTGAGACCCCCGACAGGGGGCGGCAGCCCCAGCATTTT.

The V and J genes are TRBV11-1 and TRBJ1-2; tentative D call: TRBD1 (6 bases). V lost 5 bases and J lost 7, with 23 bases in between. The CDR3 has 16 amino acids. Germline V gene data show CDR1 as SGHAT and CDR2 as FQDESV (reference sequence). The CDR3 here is CASSIDRGQGKGGYTF. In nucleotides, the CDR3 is TGTGCCAGCAGCATAGATAGGGGACAAGGGAAAGGTGGCTACACCTTC.

The CDR3 loop reads CASTTDRRNTEAFF. For the CDR3, the DNA is TGTGCCAGTACCACGGACAGGCGGAACACTGAAGCTTTCTTT. This sequence joins TRBV19 and TRBJ1-1; TRBD1 matches 7 bases. Germline loops: CDR1 LNHDA, CDR2 SQIVND (reference sequence). CDR3 size: 14 residues. The junction had 6 bases not matched to a gene; V was cut back by 7 bases and J by 1 base.

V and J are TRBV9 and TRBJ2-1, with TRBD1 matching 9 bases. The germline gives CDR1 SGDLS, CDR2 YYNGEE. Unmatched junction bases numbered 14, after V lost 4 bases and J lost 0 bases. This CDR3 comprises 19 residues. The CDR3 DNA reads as TGTGCCAGCAGCAGGGGGACAGGGACCTCCCGCTACTCCTACAATGAGCAGTTCTTC. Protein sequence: CASSRGTGTSRYSYNEQFF. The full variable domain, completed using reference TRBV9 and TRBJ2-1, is DSGVTQTPKHLITATGQRVTLRCSPRSGDLSVYWYQQSLDQGLQFLIQYYNGEERAKGNILERFSAQQFPDLHSELNLSSLELGDSALYFCASSRGTGTSRYSYNEQFFGPGTRLTVL.

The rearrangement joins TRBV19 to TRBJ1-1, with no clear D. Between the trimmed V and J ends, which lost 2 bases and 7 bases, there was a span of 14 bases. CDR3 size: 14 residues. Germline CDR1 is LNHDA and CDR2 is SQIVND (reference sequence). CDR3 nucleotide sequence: TGTGCCAGTAGTATATCGGGTCGGCGGGTTGAAGCTTTCTTT. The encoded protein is CASSISGRRVEAFF.

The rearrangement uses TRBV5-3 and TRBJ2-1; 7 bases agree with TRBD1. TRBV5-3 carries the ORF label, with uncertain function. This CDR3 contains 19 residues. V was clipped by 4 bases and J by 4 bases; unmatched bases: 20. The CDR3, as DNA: TGTGCCAGAAGCCGCTTGGAGAGAGGGGGCCCCACTTATTACAATGAGCAGTTCTTC. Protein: CARSRLERGGPTYYNEQFF.

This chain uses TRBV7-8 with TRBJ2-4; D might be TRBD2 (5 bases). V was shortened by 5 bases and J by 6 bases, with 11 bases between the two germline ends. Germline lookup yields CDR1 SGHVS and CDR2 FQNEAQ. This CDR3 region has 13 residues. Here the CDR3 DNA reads TGTGCCAGCAGCGCGGGCTTATCAAACATTCAGTACTTC. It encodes CASSAGLSNIQYF. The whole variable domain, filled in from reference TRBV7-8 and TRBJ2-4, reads GAGVSQSPRYKVAKRGQDVALRCDPISGHVSLFWYQQALGQGPEFLTYFQNEAQLDKSGLPSDRFFAERPEGSVSTLKIQRTQQEDSAVYLCASSAGLSNIQYFGAGTRLSVL.

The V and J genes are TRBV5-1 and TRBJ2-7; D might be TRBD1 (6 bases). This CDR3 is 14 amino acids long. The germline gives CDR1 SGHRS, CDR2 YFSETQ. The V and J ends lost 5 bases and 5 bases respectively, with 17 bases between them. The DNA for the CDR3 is TGCGCCAGCAGTACAGGGAAACACCTCCACGAGCAGTACTTC. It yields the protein CASSTGKHLHEQYF.

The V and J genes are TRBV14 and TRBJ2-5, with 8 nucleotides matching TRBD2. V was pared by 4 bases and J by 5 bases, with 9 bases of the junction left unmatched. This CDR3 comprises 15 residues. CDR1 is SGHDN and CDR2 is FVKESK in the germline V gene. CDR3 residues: CASSPPRAGVETQYF. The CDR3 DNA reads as TGTGCCAGCAGCCCTCCAAGAGCGGGGGTGGAGACCCAGTACTTC. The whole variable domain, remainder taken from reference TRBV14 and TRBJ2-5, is EAGVTQFPSHSVIEKGQTVTLRCDPISGHDNLYWYRRVMGKEIKFLLHFVKESKQDESGMPNNRFLAERTGGTYSTLKVQPAELEDSGVYFCASSPPRAGVETQYFGPGTRLLVL.

The CDR3 DNA follows: TGTGCCAGCAGTTTTACCGGGACACTGAACACTGAAGCTTTCTTT. This sequence encodes CASSFTGTLNTEAFF. The rearrangement links TRBV25-1 to TRBJ1-1; possible D gene TRBD1, 6 bases. CDR1 is MGHDK, CDR2 SYGVNS, per germline. CDR3 length equals 15 residues. Trimming stripped 5 bases from V and 0 bases from J, with 13 bases between. The variable domain in full, with the rest retrieved from reference TRBV25-1 and TRBJ1-1, is EADIYQTPRYLVIGTGKKITLECSQTMGHDKMYWYQQDPGMELHLIHYSYGVNSTEKGDLSSESTVSRIRTEHFPLTLESARPSHTSQYLCASSFTGTLNTEAFFGQGTRLTVV.

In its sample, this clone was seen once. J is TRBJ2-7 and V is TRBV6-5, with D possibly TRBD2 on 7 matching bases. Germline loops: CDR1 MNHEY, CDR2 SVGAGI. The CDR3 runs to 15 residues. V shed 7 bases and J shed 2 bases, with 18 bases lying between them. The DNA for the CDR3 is TGTGCCAGCAAGACCACGCGGGGGCCAGCCTACGAGCAGTACTTC. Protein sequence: CASKTTRGPAYEQYF.

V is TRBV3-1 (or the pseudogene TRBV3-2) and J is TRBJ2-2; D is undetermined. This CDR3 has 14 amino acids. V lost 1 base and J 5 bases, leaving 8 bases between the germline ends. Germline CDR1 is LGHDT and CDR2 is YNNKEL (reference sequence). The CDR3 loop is CASSQVQYTGELFF. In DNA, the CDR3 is TGTGCCAGCAGCCAAGTTCAGTATACCGGGGAGCTGTTTTTT.

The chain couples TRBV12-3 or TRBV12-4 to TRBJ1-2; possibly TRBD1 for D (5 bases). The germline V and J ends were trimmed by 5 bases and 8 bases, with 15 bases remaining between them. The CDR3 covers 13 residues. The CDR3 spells CASSPSDIFGYTF. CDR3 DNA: TGTGCCAGCAGTCCCTCGGACATCTTCGGCTACACCTTC.

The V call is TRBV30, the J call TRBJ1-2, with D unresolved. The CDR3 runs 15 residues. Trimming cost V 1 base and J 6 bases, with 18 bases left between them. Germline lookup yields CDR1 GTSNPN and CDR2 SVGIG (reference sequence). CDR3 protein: CAWSARRVLRDGYTF. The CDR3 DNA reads TGTGCCTGGAGTGCAAGGAGGGTGTTGAGAGATGGCTACACCTTC. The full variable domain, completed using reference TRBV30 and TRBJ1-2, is SQTIHQWPATLVQPVGSPLSLECTVEGTSNPNLYWYRQAAGRGLQLLFYSVGIGQISSEVPQNLSASRPQDRQFILSSKKLLLSDSGFYLCAWSARRVLRDGYTFGSGTRLTVV.

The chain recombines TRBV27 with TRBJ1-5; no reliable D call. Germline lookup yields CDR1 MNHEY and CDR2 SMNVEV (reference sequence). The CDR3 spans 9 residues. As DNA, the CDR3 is TGTCCTCCTAATCAGCCCCAGCATTTT. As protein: CPPNQPQHF.

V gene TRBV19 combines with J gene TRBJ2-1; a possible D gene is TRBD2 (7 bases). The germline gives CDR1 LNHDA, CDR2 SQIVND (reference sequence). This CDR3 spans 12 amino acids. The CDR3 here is CAAGAGLGEQFF. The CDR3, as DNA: TGTGCGGCGGGGGCGGGGTTAGGTGAGCAGTTCTTC.

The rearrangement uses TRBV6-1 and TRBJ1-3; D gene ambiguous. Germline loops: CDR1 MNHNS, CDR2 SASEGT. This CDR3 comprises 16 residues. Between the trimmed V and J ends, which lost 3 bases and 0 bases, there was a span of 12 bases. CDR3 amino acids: CASSEKGGSSGNTIYF. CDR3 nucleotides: TGTGCCAGCAGTGAGAAAGGAGGGAGCTCTGGAAACACCATATATTTT.